What follows are 28 T cell receptor beta chains derived from one specimen sequenced in a study of cytomegalovirus exposure and HLA in healthy donors. Sequencing used immunoSEQ multiplex PCR; TCRdb keeps in-frame clones, though not all of them. The sample comprises about 74,000 clones, roughly 94% of which are singletons, and 1.5% to 2% rests with the top ten. Sequenced input: PBMCs. The receptors here all came from a woman aged 18-29 years in good health and CMV-seropositive.

This sequence joins TRBV10-1 and TRBJ2-3; 10 nucleotides agree with TRBD2. The CDR3 is 15 residues long. The V gene end was trimmed by 3 bases and the J gene end by 6 bases; junction bases not matched to a gene: 6. Germline V gives CDR1 WNHNN, CDR2 SYGVQD (reference sequence). CDR3 sequence reads: CASSDPAGGVDTQYF. In nucleotides, the CDR3 is TGCGCCAGCAGTGACCCAGCGGGGGGGGTCGATACGCAGTATTTT.

The rearrangement links TRBV29-1 to TRBJ2-7; 7 nucleotides match TRBD1. The CDR3 has 14 residues. Germline loops: CDR1 SQVTM, CDR2 ANQGSEA. Germline trimming cut 3 bases from V and 0 bases from J; bases unmatched to any gene: 5. The CDR3 protein is CSVEKGQSSYEQYF. In nucleotides, the CDR3 is TGCAGCGTTGAGAAGGGACAGAGCTCCTACGAGCAGTACTTC.

This clone has a single count. The rearrangement joins TRBV27 to TRBJ2-3, with 9 bases lining up with TRBD2. Unmatched junction bases numbered 7, after V lost 5 bases and J lost 1 base. In germline, CDR1 is MNHEY, CDR2 SMNVEV (reference sequence). This CDR3 has 16 residues. The CDR3 loop reads CASSPIAGVGTDTQYF. The CDR3 region has the DNA TGTGCCAGCAGTCCGATAGCGGGAGTTGGCACAGATACGCAGTATTTT.

The chain links TRBV5-8 to TRBJ1-2; 7 bases fit TRBD1. J was trimmed by 5 bases and V by 4 bases; bases with no gene match: 17. CDR1 and CDR2 from the germline V gene are SGHTS and YDEGEE. The CDR3 totals 17 residues. As DNA, the CDR3 is TGTGCCAGCAGCGAGACGGAGGGACAGCTCTCTTGGTATGGCTACACCTTC. It encodes CASSETEGQLSWYGYTF.

The chain combines TRBV6-1 with TRBJ1-2; D is possibly TRBD1 (6 bases). Trimming shortened V by 3 bases and J by 4 bases, and 12 bases separated the two germline ends. Germline V gene data show CDR1 as MNHNS and CDR2 as SASEGT. The CDR3 is 14 amino acids. The CDR3 here is CASSDSTGAYGYTF. CDR3 nucleotide sequence: TGTGCCAGCAGTGACTCGACAGGAGCCTATGGCTACACCTTC.

The rearrangement uses TRBV6-1 and TRBJ2-4, with a possible D match to TRBD2 (6 bases). The V gene lost 10 bases and the J gene lost 9 bases, with 16 bases spanning the gap. The length of the CDR3 is 12 residues. Germline V gene data show CDR1 as MNHNS and CDR2 as SASEGT. CDR3 amino acids: CAIPTGVRIQYF. The DNA for the CDR3 is TGTGCCATCCCGACGGGGGTACGCATTCAGTACTTC.

J is TRBJ2-7 and V is TRBV7-9; 11 bases align to TRBD2. Germline trimming cut 5 bases from V and 1 base from J; bases unmatched to any gene: 7. CDR3 size: 16 residues. Germline V CDR1 and CDR2: SEHNR, FQNEAQ (reference sequence). The CDR3 DNA reads as TGTGCCAGCAGCGGGCGCGGGACTAGCGGTTCCTACGAGCAGTACTTC. Residues: CASSGRGTSGSYEQYF.

V usage is TRBV5-1 and J usage is TRBJ1-3; D gene unclear. Germline CDR1 is SGHRS and CDR2 is YFSETQ. V lost 6 bases, J lost 1 base, and 11 bases lay in between. The CDR3 loop spans 14 amino acids. CDR3 in amino acids: CASKETASGNTIYF. CDR3 in DNA: TGCGCCAGCAAGGAAACAGCATCTGGAAACACCATATATTTT. Variable domain in full (rest from reference TRBV5-1 and TRBJ1-3): KAGVTQTPRYLIKTRGQQVTLSCSPISGHRSVSWYQQTPGQGLQFLFEYFSETQRNKGNFPGRFSGRQFSNSRSEMNVSTLELGDSALYLCASKETASGNTIYFGEGSWLTVV.

The J gene is TRBJ1-6, the V gene TRBV5-4, with TRBD1 matching over 9 bases. Germline V CDR1 and CDR2: SGHNT, YYREEE (reference sequence). V was pared by 1 base and J by 5 bases, with 1 base of the junction left unmatched. The CDR3 is 15 amino acids. The CDR3 sequence: CASSLNRGHNSPLHF. For the CDR3, the DNA is TGTGCCAGCAGCTTGAACAGGGGGCATAATTCACCCCTCCACTTT. The whole variable domain, remainder taken from reference TRBV5-4 and TRBJ1-6, is ETGVTQSPTHLIKTRGQQVTLRCSSQSGHNTVSWYQQALGQGPQFIFQYYREEENGRGNFPPRFSGLQFPNYSSELNVNALELDDSALYLCASSLNRGHNSPLHFGNGTRLTVT.

The chain couples TRBV7-2 to TRBJ1-2, with 7 nucleotides matching TRBD1. Per the germline V gene, CDR1 is SGHTA and CDR2 is FQGNSA. This CDR3 is built from 14 residues. V was pared by 2 bases and J by 4 bases, with 4 bases of the junction left unmatched. CDR3 sequence: CASSLQGVGYGYTF. The CDR3 DNA reads as TGTGCCAGCAGCTTACAGGGGGTGGGCTATGGCTACACCTTC.

In nucleotides, the CDR3 is TGTGCCAGCTCACCGTCGGGACTAGCGGGTAACACCGGGGAGCTGTTTTTT. Its protein product is CASSPSGLAGNTGELFF. This chain links TRBV18 with TRBJ2-2; 12 bases line up with TRBD2. V gave up 3 bases and J gave up 2 bases; unmatched junction bases: 4. The CDR3 loop spans 17 amino acids. CDR1 and CDR2 from the germline V gene are KGHSH and LQKENI.

This clone occurred a few times. This chain joins TRBV7-3 and TRBJ1-1; no definite D call. Germline V lookup: CDR1 SGHTA, CDR2 FQGTGA. The CDR3 consists of 12 residues. The V gene lost 6 bases and the J gene lost 4 bases, with 9 bases spanning the gap. CDR3 sequence: CASSERGTEAFF. For the CDR3, the DNA is TGTGCCAGCAGTGAAAGAGGCACTGAAGCTTTCTTT.

This clone was seen only a few times. The genes are TRBV7-6 and TRBJ2-7, with TRBD2 as a possible D gene (5 bases). Germline V gene sequence: CDR1 SGHVS, CDR2 FNYEAQ. The CDR3 extends over 14 amino acids. V was clipped by 1 base and J by 7 bases, with 14 bases between them. The CDR3 spells CASSLEDSLREQYF. DNA for the CDR3: TGTGCCAGCAGCTTAGAGGACTCCCTACGAGAGCAGTACTTC.

This clone appeared once. In DNA form, the CDR3 reads TGTGCCAGCAGCGTAGAACTGAGCTCCTACAATGAGCAGTTCTTC. Protein sequence: CASSVELSSYNEQFF. The gene calls are TRBV9 and TRBJ2-1; D is unclear. V was cut by 0 bases and J by 0 bases, with 7 bases left in between. There are 15 residues in the CDR3. Germline assignment: CDR1 SGDLS and CDR2 YYNGEE. The full variable domain, in which reference TRBV9 and TRBJ2-1 provide the parts outside the CDR3, is DSGVTQTPKHLITATGQRVTLRCSPRSGDLSVYWYQQSLDQGLQFLIQYYNGEERAKGNILERFSAQQFPDLHSELNLSSLELGDSALYFCASSVELSSYNEQFFGPGTRLTVL.

The chain links TRBV15 to TRBJ1-1; D gene ambiguous. Germline V gives CDR1 LNHNV, CDR2 YYDKDF (reference sequence). V shed 0 bases and J shed 3 bases, with 11 bases lying between them. CDR3 length: 15 amino acids. CDR3 in amino acids: CATSRDVADDTEAFF. CDR3 sequence (DNA): TGTGCCACCAGCAGAGATGTGGCAGATGACACTGAAGCTTTCTTT.

This chain joins TRBV7-3 and TRBJ2-5; D not certain. The CDR3 has 12 residues. Trimming took 1 base from V and 4 from J, leaving 4 bases between them. The germline V gene has CDR1 SGHTA and CDR2 FQGTGA. This chain's CDR3 is CASSLIGETQYF. CDR3 nucleotides: TGTGCCAGCAGCTTAATCGGAGAGACCCAGTACTTC.

This chain connects TRBV7-8 to TRBJ1-6; D gene ambiguous. This CDR3 spans 21 amino acids. Trimming stripped 2 bases from V and 10 bases from J, with 33 bases between. Germline lookup yields CDR1 SGHVS and CDR2 FQNEAQ. Here the CDR3 DNA reads TGTGCCAGCAGCTTACAGGCGTTTGTTTTATCTCATAGGCGCCCTAAATCACCCCTCCACTTT. Amino acids: CASSLQAFVLSHRRPKSPLHF. Using reference TRBV7-8 and TRBJ1-6 for the parts outside the CDR3, the full variable domain is GAGVSQSPRYKVAKRGQDVALRCDPISGHVSLFWYQQALGQGPEFLTYFQNEAQLDKSGLPSDRFFAERPEGSVSTLKIQRTQQEDSAVYLCASSLQAFVLSHRRPKSPLHFGNGTRLTVT.

This chain uses TRBV9 with TRBJ2-5; the D is unclear. CDR1 is SGDLS, CDR2 YYNGEE, per germline. Trimming shortened V by 0 bases and J by 4 bases, and 7 bases separated the two germline ends. This CDR3 is built from 13 residues. CDR3 nucleotides: TGTGCCAGCAGCGTAGGGCTTGTAGAGACCCAGTACTTC. Translation gives CASSVGLVETQYF.

A single count supports this clone. The V and J genes are TRBV5-6 and TRBJ2-7; perhaps TRBD2 as D (6 bases). Trimming stripped 4 bases from V and 0 bases from J, with 14 bases between. Germline CDR1 SGHDT, CDR2 YYEEEE. This CDR3 region has 15 residues. For the CDR3, the DNA is TGTGCCAGCAGCCCGCGGACTATCAGCTCCTACGAGCAGTACTTC. It yields the protein CASSPRTISSYEQYF.

The chain joins TRBV7-9 to TRBJ2-1, with D perhaps TRBD1 (5 bases). The germline gives CDR1 SEHNR, CDR2 FQNEAQ (reference sequence). This CDR3 is 13 amino acids long. The V and J ends lost 7 bases and 5 bases respectively, with 12 bases between them. CDR3 residues: CASTLGADNEQFF. CDR3 DNA sequence: TGTGCCAGCACCCTAGGGGCCGACAATGAGCAGTTCTTC.

The chain combines TRBV5-6 with TRBJ1-1; D is perhaps TRBD1 (6 bases). The CDR3 is 13 residues long. Trimming removed 3 bases from V and 10 bases from J, with 16 bases in between. Germline CDR1 and CDR2: SGHDT and YYEEEE. CDR3 sequence reads: CASSWRGQDGAFF. CDR3 coding DNA: TGTGCCAGCAGCTGGCGGGGGCAGGATGGAGCTTTCTTT.

This chain uses TRBV10-3 with TRBJ1-3; D might be TRBD1 (5 bases). V shed 4 bases and J shed 0 bases, with 7 bases lying between them. Germline V gene data show CDR1 as ENHRY and CDR2 as SYGVKD. The CDR3 is 14 amino acids. The CDR3: CAISVDNSGNTIYF. DNA for the CDR3: TGTGCCATCAGTGTGGACAACTCTGGAAACACCATATATTTT.

The chain combines TRBV5-1 with TRBJ2-6; 9 bases line up with TRBD1. V gave up 4 bases and J gave up 0 bases; unmatched junction bases: 23. The CDR3 has 23 amino acids. Germline CDR1 reads SGHRS; CDR2 reads YFSETQ. The CDR3 region has the DNA TGCGCCAGCAGCCCCTCCGGGACAGGGAGGGCTAGCGACCCGAGCTCTGGGGCCAACGTCCTGACTTTC. Its translation is CASSPSGTGRASDPSSGANVLTF. Using reference TRBV5-1 and TRBJ2-6 for the parts outside the CDR3, the full variable domain is KAGVTQTPRYLIKTRGQQVTLSCSPISGHRSVSWYQQTPGQGLQFLFEYFSETQRNKGNFPGRFSGRQFSNSRSEMNVSTLELGDSALYLCASSPSGTGRASDPSSGANVLTFGAGSRLTVL.

The rearrangement uses TRBV7-8 and TRBJ2-7, with D possibly being TRBD1 (7 bases). The germline gives CDR1 SGHVS, CDR2 FQNEAQ. CDR3 length: 14 amino acids. V lost 10 bases, J lost 7 bases, and 23 bases lay in between. For the CDR3, the DNA is TGTGCCACTACGCCCTCTGGGGCAGGGGGGGAGCAGTACTTC. It is translated as CATTPSGAGGEQYF. Full variable domain (outside the CDR3, taken from reference TRBV7-8 and TRBJ2-7): GAGVSQSPRYKVAKRGQDVALRCDPISGHVSLFWYQQALGQGPEFLTYFQNEAQLDKSGLPSDRFFAERPEGSVSTLKIQRTQQEDSAVYLCATTPSGAGGEQYFGPGTRLTVT.

This chain links TRBV5-1 with TRBJ2-5; TRBD2 matches 7 bases. The CDR3 is 16 residues long. V was pared by 3 bases and J by 7 bases, with 15 bases of the junction left unmatched. Germline V CDR1 and CDR2: SGHRS, YFSETQ. CDR3: CASSSQSGAEDLTQYF. The CDR3 region has the DNA TGCGCCAGCAGCTCACAAAGCGGGGCCGAAGATTTGACCCAGTACTTC. The full variable domain, in which reference TRBV5-1 and TRBJ2-5 provide the parts outside the CDR3, is KAGVTQTPRYLIKTRGQQVTLSCSPISGHRSVSWYQQTPGQGLQFLFEYFSETQRNKGNFPGRFSGRQFSNSRSEMNVSTLELGDSALYLCASSSQSGAEDLTQYFGPGTRLLVL.

This chain connects TRBV10-3 to TRBJ2-7; 9 bases align to TRBD2. The germline CDR1 and CDR2 sequences are ENHRY and SYGVKD. After removal of 4 bases from V and 2 bases from J, the junction contained 6 bases not matched to a gene. The CDR3 runs 15 residues. CDR3 DNA sequence: TGTGCCATCAGTGGATCCGGGACTAGCACCTACGAGCAGTACTTC. Translation: CAISGSGTSTYEQYF.

CDR3 amino acids: CASSLSPGGTSTDTQYF. The DNA of the CDR3 is TGTGCCAGCTCACTATCTCCGGGAGGGACTAGCACAGATACGCAGTATTTT. V and J are TRBV18 and TRBJ2-3, with 8 bases that match TRBD2. There are 17 residues in the CDR3. Per germline, CDR1 KGHSH and CDR2 LQKENI. J lost 0 bases, V lost 4 bases, and 9 bases had no gene match.

This chain connects TRBV2 to TRBJ2-3, with D tentatively TRBD2 (6 bases). The CDR3 has 15 residues. The germline gives CDR1 SNHLY, CDR2 FYNNEI. V shed 7 bases and J shed 3 bases, with 17 bases lying between them. CDR3 sequence (DNA): TGTGCCAGCAAAAAACTAGCTCTTGGGACAGATACGCAGTATTTT. It is translated as CASKKLALGTDTQYF.